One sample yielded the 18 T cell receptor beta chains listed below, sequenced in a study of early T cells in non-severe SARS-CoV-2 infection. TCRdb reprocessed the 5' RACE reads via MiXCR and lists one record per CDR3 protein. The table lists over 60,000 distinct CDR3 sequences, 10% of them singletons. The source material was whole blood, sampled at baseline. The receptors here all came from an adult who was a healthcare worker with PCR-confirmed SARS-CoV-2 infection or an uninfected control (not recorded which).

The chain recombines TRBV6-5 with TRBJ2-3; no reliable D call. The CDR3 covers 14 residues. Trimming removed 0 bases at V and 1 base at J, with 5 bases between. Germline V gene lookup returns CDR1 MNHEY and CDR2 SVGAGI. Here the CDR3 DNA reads TGTGCCAGCAGTTACTCCCCTCGCACAGATACGCAGTATTTT. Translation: CASSYSPRTDTQYF.

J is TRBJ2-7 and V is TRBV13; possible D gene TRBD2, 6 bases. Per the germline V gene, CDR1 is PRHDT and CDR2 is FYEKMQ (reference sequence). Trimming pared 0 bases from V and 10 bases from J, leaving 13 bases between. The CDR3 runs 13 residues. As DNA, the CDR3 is TGTGCCAGCAGCTTAGGAGCCGGGGGAGATCAGTACTTC. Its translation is CASSLGAGGDQYF.

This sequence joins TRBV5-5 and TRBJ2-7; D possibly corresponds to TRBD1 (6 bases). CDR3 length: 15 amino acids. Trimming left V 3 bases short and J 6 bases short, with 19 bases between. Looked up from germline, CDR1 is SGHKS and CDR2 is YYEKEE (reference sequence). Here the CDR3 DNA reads TGTGCCAGCAGCTGGGGGCACAGGGACCTGGGCGAGCAGTACTTC. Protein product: CASSWGHRDLGEQYF.

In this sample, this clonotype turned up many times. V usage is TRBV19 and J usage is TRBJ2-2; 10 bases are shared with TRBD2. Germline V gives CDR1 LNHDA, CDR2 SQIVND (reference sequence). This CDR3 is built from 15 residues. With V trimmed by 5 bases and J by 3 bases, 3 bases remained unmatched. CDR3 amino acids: CASSAGLADTGELFF. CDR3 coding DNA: TGTGCCAGTAGTGCCGGACTAGCGGACACCGGGGAGCTGTTTTTT.

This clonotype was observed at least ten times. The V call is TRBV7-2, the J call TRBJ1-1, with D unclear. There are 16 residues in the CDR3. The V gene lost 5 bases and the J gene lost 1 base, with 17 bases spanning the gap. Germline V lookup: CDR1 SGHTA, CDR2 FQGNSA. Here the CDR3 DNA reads TGTGCCAGCAGCCCCAAACTTAGAACCTCGAACACTGAAGCTTTCTTT. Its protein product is CASSPKLRTSNTEAFF.

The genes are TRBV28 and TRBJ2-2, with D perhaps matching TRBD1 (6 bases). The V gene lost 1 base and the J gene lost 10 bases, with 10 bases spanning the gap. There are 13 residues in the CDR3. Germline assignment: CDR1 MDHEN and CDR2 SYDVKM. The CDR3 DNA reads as TGTGCCAGCAGTTTATTTGAGGGGGAGGAGCTGTTTTTT. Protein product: CASSLFEGEELFF.

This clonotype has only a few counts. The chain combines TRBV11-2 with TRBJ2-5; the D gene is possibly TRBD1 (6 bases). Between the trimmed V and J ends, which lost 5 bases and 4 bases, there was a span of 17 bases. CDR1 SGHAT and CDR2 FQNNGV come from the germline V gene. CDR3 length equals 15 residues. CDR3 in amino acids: CASSPTKGVGETQYF. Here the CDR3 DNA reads TGTGCCAGCAGCCCTACAAAGGGGGTAGGAGAGACCCAGTACTTC.

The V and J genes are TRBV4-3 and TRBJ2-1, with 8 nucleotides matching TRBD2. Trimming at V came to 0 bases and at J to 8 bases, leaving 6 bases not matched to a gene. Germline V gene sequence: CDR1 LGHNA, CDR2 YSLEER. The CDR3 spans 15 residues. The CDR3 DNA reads TGCGCCAGCAGCCAAGAGAAGCGGGGGTTCGATGAGCAGTTCTTC. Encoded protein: CASSQEKRGFDEQFF.

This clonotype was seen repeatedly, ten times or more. In DNA form, the CDR3 reads TGTGCCACCAGACAGGGGGCTTTTTTTTCACCCCTCCACTTT. This gives the protein CATRQGAFFSPLHF. The rearrangement joins TRBV10-3 to TRBJ1-6, with 10 nucleotides matching TRBD1. V was pared by 10 bases and J by 9 bases, with 9 bases of the junction left unmatched. This CDR3 has 14 amino acids. Germline loops: CDR1 ENHRY, CDR2 SYGVKD.

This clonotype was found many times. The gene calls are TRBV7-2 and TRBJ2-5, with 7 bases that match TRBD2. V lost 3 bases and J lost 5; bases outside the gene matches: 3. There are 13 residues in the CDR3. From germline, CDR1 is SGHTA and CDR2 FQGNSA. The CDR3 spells CASSFKGGETQYF. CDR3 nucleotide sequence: TGTGCCAGCAGCTTTAAGGGAGGGGAGACCCAGTACTTC.

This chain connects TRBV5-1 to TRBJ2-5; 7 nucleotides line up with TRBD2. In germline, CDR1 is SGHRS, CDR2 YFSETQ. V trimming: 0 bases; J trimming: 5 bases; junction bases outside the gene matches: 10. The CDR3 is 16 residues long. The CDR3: CASSLELAGVKETQYF. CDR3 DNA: TGCGCCAGCAGCTTGGAACTGGCGGGGGTAAAGGAGACCCAGTACTTC.

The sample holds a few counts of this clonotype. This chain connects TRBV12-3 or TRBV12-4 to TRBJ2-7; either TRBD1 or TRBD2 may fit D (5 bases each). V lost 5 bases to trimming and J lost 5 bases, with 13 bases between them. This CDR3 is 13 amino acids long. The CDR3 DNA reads TGTGCCAGCAGTGGTCGGGGCGGCCACGAGCAGTACTTC. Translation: CASSGRGGHEQYF.

The CDR3 protein is CASSTGQTDTQYF. The DNA of the CDR3 is TGTGCCAGCAGCACGGGACAGACAGATACGCAGTATTTT. J is TRBJ2-3 and V is TRBV5-6, with TRBD1 identical over 7 bases. V shed 4 bases and J 3 bases; nucleotides not matched to a gene: 2. The CDR3 covers 13 residues. The germline CDR1 and CDR2 sequences are SGHDT and YYEEEE.

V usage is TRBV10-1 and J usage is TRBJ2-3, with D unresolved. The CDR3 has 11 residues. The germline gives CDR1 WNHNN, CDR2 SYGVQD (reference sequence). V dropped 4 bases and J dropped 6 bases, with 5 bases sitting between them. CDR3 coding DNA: TGCGCCAGCAGTGTAGAGGATACGCAGTATTTT. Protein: CASSVEDTQYF.

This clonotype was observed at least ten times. Written as DNA, the CDR3 is TGTGCCAGCAGCCCCACGGGCACAGATACGCAGTATTTT. It codes for CASSPTGTDTQYF. V usage is TRBV7-9 and J usage is TRBJ2-3; D not certain. Germline CDR1 reads SEHNR; CDR2 reads FQNEAQ (reference sequence). V was shortened by 5 bases and J by 1 base, with 7 bases between the two germline ends. The CDR3 has 13 residues.

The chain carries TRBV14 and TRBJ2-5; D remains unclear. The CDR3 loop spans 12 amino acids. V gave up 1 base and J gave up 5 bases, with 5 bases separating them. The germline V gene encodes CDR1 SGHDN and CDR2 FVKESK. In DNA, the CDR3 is TGTGCCAGCAGCCAAGTACGCGAGACCCAGTACTTC. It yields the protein CASSQVRETQYF. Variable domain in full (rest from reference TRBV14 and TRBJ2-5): EAGVTQFPSHSVIEKGQTVTLRCDPISGHDNLYWYRRVMGKEIKFLLHFVKESKQDESGMPNNRFLAERTGGTYSTLKVQPAELEDSGVYFCASSQVRETQYFGPGTRLLVL.

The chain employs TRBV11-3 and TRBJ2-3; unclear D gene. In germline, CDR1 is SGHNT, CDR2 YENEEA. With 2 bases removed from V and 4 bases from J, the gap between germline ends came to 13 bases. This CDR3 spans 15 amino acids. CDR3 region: CASSLQDARADTQYF. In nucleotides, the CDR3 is TGTGCCAGCAGCTTACAGGACGCCAGAGCAGATACGCAGTATTTT.

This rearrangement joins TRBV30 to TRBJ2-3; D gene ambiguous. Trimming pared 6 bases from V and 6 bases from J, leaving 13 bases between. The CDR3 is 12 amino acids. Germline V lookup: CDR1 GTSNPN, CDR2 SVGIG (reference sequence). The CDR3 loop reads CACLTGGDTQYF. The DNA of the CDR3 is TGTGCCTGCCTGACGGGTGGGGATACGCAGTATTTT.